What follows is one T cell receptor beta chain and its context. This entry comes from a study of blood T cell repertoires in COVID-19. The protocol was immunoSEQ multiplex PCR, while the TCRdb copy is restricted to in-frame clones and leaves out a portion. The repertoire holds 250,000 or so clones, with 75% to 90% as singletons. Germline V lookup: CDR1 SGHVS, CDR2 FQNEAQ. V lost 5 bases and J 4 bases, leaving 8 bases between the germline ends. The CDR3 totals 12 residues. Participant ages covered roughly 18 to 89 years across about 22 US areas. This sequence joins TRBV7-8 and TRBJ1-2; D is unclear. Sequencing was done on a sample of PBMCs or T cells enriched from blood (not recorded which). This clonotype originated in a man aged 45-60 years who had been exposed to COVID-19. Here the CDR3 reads CASSVSGYGYTF. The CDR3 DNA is TGTGCCAGCAGCGTCTCGGGCTATGGCTACACCTTC.